Presented here are 23 T cell receptor beta chains from one specimen sequenced in a study of blood T cells in healthy people across ages. The use of a sample-barcoded 5' primer and a J-beta primer mix characterized a second PCR of about 6 to 11 cycles. TCRdb itself ran the 5' RACE reads through MiXCR, one entry per CDR3 protein. The top ten hold around 2.1% of the sample, which has over 1,500,000 distinct CDR3 sequences, about 50% seen once. Specimen: blood. The origin of the receptors is a woman in her thirties or forties in good health.

The V gene is TRBV7-2, the J gene TRBJ2-3, with a possible D match to TRBD1 (6 bases). Trimming removed 5 bases from V and 5 bases from J, with 11 bases in between. This CDR3 is built from 13 residues. Germline V gene sequence: CDR1 SGHTA, CDR2 FQGNSA. The CDR3 DNA sequence: TGTGCCAGCAGCCGGACCAGGGGAGATACGCAGTATTTT. Its protein is CASSRTRGDTQYF.

V gene TRBV20-1 combines with J gene TRBJ1-6; possible D gene TRBD1, 5 bases. V was cut by 0 bases and J by 13 bases, with 16 bases left in between. There are 14 residues in the CDR3. CDR1 and CDR2 from the germline V gene are DFQATT and SNEGSKA (reference sequence). The CDR3 is CSARDGRDFQPLHF. The CDR3 nucleotides are TGCAGTGCTAGAGATGGTAGGGACTTCCAGCCCCTCCACTTT.

In this sample, this clonotype turned up once. The V and J genes are TRBV29-1 and TRBJ2-7; 8 nucleotides match TRBD2. Germline V gives CDR1 SQVTM, CDR2 ANQGSEA. Unmatched junction bases numbered 12, after V lost 4 bases and J lost 7 bases. CDR3 length: 14 amino acids. CDR3 sequence (DNA): TGCAGCGTTGGGCGGGGGGATGCCGAAAATGAGCAGTACTTC. Protein: CSVGRGDAENEQYF.

This chain links TRBV6-5 with TRBJ2-5; D is ambiguous. In germline, CDR1 is MNHEY, CDR2 SVGAGI. Trimming removed 4 bases from V and 2 bases from J, with 14 bases in between. CDR3 size: 15 residues. CDR3 loop: CASSSEGSLQETQYF. The CDR3, as DNA: TGTGCCAGCAGTTCGGAAGGGTCCTTACAAGAGACCCAGTACTTC.

The table lists this clonotype with many counts. The gene calls are TRBV14 and TRBJ2-7; D may be TRBD1 (6 bases). Trimming took off 3 bases at V and 6 bases at J, with 15 bases between the two ends. The CDR3 has 14 residues. Germline values: CDR1 SGHDN, CDR2 FVKESK. DNA of the CDR3: TGTGCCAGCAGCCATGACACAGGGACCGGCGAGCAGTACTTC. It translates to CASSHDTGTGEQYF.

This clonotype was seen only a few times. Here the CDR3 reads CAISERGRRAGGQETQYF. The CDR3 DNA reads TGTGCCATCAGTGAGCGGGGTAGGAGGGCGGGGGGCCAAGAGACCCAGTACTTC. The V and J genes are TRBV10-3 and TRBJ2-5; 8 bases are a match to TRBD2. Germline V gene data show CDR1 as ENHRY and CDR2 as SYGVKD. The CDR3 runs to 18 residues. V lost 2 bases and J lost 1; bases outside the gene matches: 12.

V is TRBV18 and J is TRBJ1-2, with D possibly matching TRBD1 (6 bases). CDR1 and CDR2 (germline): KGHSH, LQKENI. CDR3 length equals 16 residues. Deletions cut 2 bases from V and 7 bases from J, with 20 bases between. The CDR3 spells CASSPAKNRVTGGYTF. In nucleotides, the CDR3 is TGTGCCAGCTCACCAGCTAAGAACAGGGTAACCGGTGGCTACACCTTC. Drawing the rest from reference TRBV18 and TRBJ1-2, the complete variable domain is NAGVMQNPRHLVRRRGQEARLRCSPMKGHSHVYWYRQLPEEGLKFMVYLQKENIIDESGMPKERFSAEFPKEGPSILRIQQVVRGDSAAYFCASSPAKNRVTGGYTFGSGTRLTVV.

This clonotype was seen only a few times. The chain employs TRBV6-5 and TRBJ2-1, with D hard to call. Germline CDR1 is MNHEY and CDR2 is SVGAGI. This CDR3 region has 16 residues. With 5 bases removed from V and 6 bases from J, the gap between germline ends came to 20 bases. Here the CDR3 reads CASSQTRSVVSNEQFF. The CDR3 nucleotides read TGTGCCAGCAGTCAAACCCGGAGCGTAGTCAGCAATGAGCAGTTCTTC.

Details on this clonotype: This clone may be a read error of a much larger clone one base away. This chain links TRBV10-3 with TRBJ2-5; D gene unclear. CDR1 is ENHRY, CDR2 SYGVKD, per germline. The CDR3 extends over 15 amino acids. The CDR3 is CAVSDNSPGQETQYF. The CDR3 DNA sequence: TGTGCCGTCAGTGATAACTCTCCGGGCCAAGAGACCCAGTACTTC.

V and J are TRBV4-3 and TRBJ2-5; no reliable D call. Germline assignment: CDR1 LGHNA and CDR2 YSLEER. Trimming stripped 0 bases from V and 2 bases from J, with 13 bases between. The CDR3 extends over 16 amino acids. In nucleotides, the CDR3 is TGCGCCAGCAGCCAAGATCGATCGGCGTTTCAAGAGACCCAGTACTTC. Translating gives CASSQDRSAFQETQYF.

V gene TRBV6-1 combines with J gene TRBJ2-7; 10 bases agree with TRBD1. V dropped 7 bases and J dropped 2; count of bases not matched to a gene: 14. Germline V lookup: CDR1 MNHNS, CDR2 SASEGT. The CDR3 has 17 amino acids. The chain's CDR3 is CASTRISFGTGAYEQYF. The CDR3 DNA sequence: TGTGCCAGCACTCGAATTAGTTTCGGGACAGGGGCCTACGAGCAGTACTTC.

This chain connects TRBV6-5 to TRBJ2-1; TRBD2 matches at 14 bases. Gene TRBJ2-7 matches the end of the DNA better, so the J call may be wrong. There are 20 residues in the CDR3. Germline V gene sequence: CDR1 MNHEY, CDR2 SVGAGI. The CDR3 is CASSYSGLAGDLLNNHEQYF. Here the CDR3 DNA reads TGTGCCAGCAGTTACTCGGGACTAGCGGGAGACCTCTTGAATAACCATGAGCAGTACTTC.

The table lists this clonotype with many counts. V usage is TRBV7-2 and J usage is TRBJ2-7; TRBD1 is a possible D gene (5 bases). Trimming removed 4 bases at V and 2 bases at J, with 12 bases between. Per germline, CDR1 SGHTA and CDR2 FQGNSA. The CDR3 totals 14 residues. The CDR3 is CASSYGAGPYEQYF. CDR3 DNA: TGTGCCAGCAGCTATGGGGCAGGGCCCTACGAGCAGTACTTC.

This chain uses TRBV6-6 with TRBJ2-5; 8 bases fit TRBD2. With 5 bases clipped from V and 4 bases from J, the junction kept 12 bases outside the gene matches. The CDR3 totals 16 residues. Germline CDR1 and CDR2: MNHNY and SVGAGI (reference sequence). CDR3 coding DNA: TGTGCCAGCAGTACAGCAGCGGGGGCTGAGGGAGAGACCCAGTACTTC. Translated: CASSTAAGAEGETQYF.

V gene TRBV10-3 combines with J gene TRBJ2-7; perhaps TRBD1 as D (6 bases). The V end was cut by 3 bases, the J end by 2 bases, with 14 bases between. CDR1 is ENHRY, CDR2 SYGVKD, per germline. CDR3 length: 15 amino acids. CDR3 sequence (DNA): TGTGCCATCAGTGATCACCGGGACACACCCTACGAGCAGTACTTC. Translated, it gives CAISDHRDTPYEQYF.

The V gene is TRBV6-2 or TRBV6-3, the J gene TRBJ2-7; D possibly matches TRBD1 or TRBD2 (5 bases each). The CDR3 has 16 residues. Trimming stripped 0 bases from V and 0 bases from J, with 12 bases between. Germline values: CDR1 MNHEY, CDR2 SVGEGT. CDR3 coding DNA: TGTGCCAGCAGTTACTCTATCGGGGCAGTCTCCTACGAGCAGTACTTC. Translated: CASSYSIGAVSYEQYF.

In this sample, this clonotype turned up a few times. The V call is TRBV12-3 or TRBV12-4, the J call TRBJ1-2, with TRBD1 matching over 8 bases. J lost 2 bases, V lost 3 bases, and 11 bases had no gene match. This CDR3 has 17 amino acids. The CDR3 DNA sequence: TGTGCCAGCAGTTTCATTGGCGGACAGGGCCTCAACTATGGCTACACCTTC. This translates into CASSFIGGQGLNYGYTF.

The chain is built from TRBV20-1 and TRBJ2-7, with a tentative D call TRBD2 (5 bases). The CDR3 extends over 13 amino acids. The germline V gene has CDR1 DFQATT and CDR2 SNEGSKA (reference sequence). V lost 0 bases and J lost 5, with 11 bases in between. The chain's CDR3 is CSARDGPGNEQYF. The CDR3 bases are TGCAGTGCTAGAGACGGACCCGGGAACGAGCAGTACTTC.

This clonotype was detected a few times. This chain links TRBV11-3 with TRBJ2-5; 7 bases match TRBD2. CDR1 is SGHNT and CDR2 is YENEEA in the germline V gene. With V trimmed by 5 bases and J by 0 bases, 9 bases remained unmatched. CDR3 size: 16 residues. This chain's CDR3 is CASSTGTGLNQETQYF. CDR3 in DNA: TGTGCCAGCAGCACCGGGACGGGACTAAACCAAGAGACCCAGTACTTC.

The CDR3 region has the DNA TGTGCCAGCAGCGTATTCTATGGAGATACGCAGTATTTT. Its translation is CASSVFYGDTQYF. V and J are TRBV9 and TRBJ2-3; D not certain. CDR3 length: 13 amino acids. Trimming shortened V by 1 base and J by 5 bases, and 8 bases separated the two germline ends. Germline-derived CDR1 and CDR2 are SGDLS and YYNGEE.

The CDR3 coding sequence is TGTGCCAGCAGTCCGGGTGAGGGGATCTCCTACGAGCAGTACTTC. It is translated as CASSPGEGISYEQYF. V gene TRBV12-3 or TRBV12-4 combines with J gene TRBJ2-7, with D perhaps assigned TRBD1 or TRBD2 (5 bases each). V was trimmed by 5 bases and J by 0 bases, leaving 14 bases between them. This CDR3 has 15 amino acids.

For this clonotype: Compared with germline, one end of the junction differs, possibly owing to a read error. This chain uses TRBV6-1 with TRBJ1-6; a weak D match, TRBD1 (5 bases). Per germline, CDR1 MNHNS and CDR2 SASEGT. This CDR3 contains 15 residues. CDR3 protein: CASSGAGVYNSPLHF. CDR3 in DNA: TGTGCTAGCAGTGGGGCTGGGGTCTATAATTCACCCCTCCACTTT.

This clonotype has a handful of counts. This chain joins TRBV12-3 or TRBV12-4 and TRBJ2-7, with a tentative D call TRBD1 (5 bases). The germline V and J ends were trimmed by 6 bases and 5 bases, with 14 bases remaining between them. The CDR3 runs 13 residues. The DNA for the CDR3 is TGTGCCAGCAGCCCAGGGTGGTTCGACGAGCAGTACTTC. Translating gives CASSPGWFDEQYF.